This TCR beta chain was profiled in a study of T cells in Graves' hyperthyroidism and ophthalmopathy. Study observations and caveats: Model-based prediction identified ophthalmopathy a median about 7 months prior to its onset.

TCR beta CDR3 regions were amplified from RNA transcripts. First-round RT-PCR targeting the TCR CDR3 was performed with the HTBI primer set. TCRdb re-analysed the multiplex PCR reads in MiXCR, keeping a single row per CDR3 protein. The sample includes about 840,000 distinct CDR3 sequences, around 39% seen only once; the top ten take 7% to 10%. V gave up 0 bases and J gave up 5 bases, with 13 bases separating them. The germline V gene encodes CDR1 DFQATT and CDR2 SNEGSKA (reference sequence). The CDR3 is 14 amino acids. In this sample, this clonotype turned up a few times. No antigen is known for it. Stable disease denoted Graves' hyperthyroidism without ophthalmopathy progression within 18 months. Diagnoses used clinical symptoms, serum thyroxine and TRAb, thyroid ultrasound and orbital computed tomography. Fresh 10 ml peripheral blood yielded PBMCs.

The sequence was collected from a man in his late teens or twenties with Graves' hyperthyroidism. The gene calls are TRBV20-1 and TRBJ1-1; D unclear. The sequencing input was blood. The CDR3 protein is CSARDRTVRTEAFF. For the CDR3, the DNA is TGCAGTGCTAGAGATCGAACAGTTAGAACTGAAGCTTTCTTT.